This TCR beta chain derives from a study of Graves' ophthalmopathy and Graves' hyperthyroidism. The CDR3 length is 15 residues. The germline V and J ends were trimmed by 11 bases and 2 bases, with 22 bases remaining between them. Germline V gene sequence: CDR1 SNHLY, CDR2 FYNNEI. Researchers took RNA transcripts and amplified TCR beta CDR3 regions from them. Scientists carried out first-round RT-PCR using HTBI primers and then a second-round multiplex PCR. TCRdb reanalysed the multiplex PCR reads using MiXCR and keeps one entry per CDR3 protein. The sample lists over a million distinct CDR3 sequences, about two fifths occurring once.

The chain is built from TRBV2 and TRBJ2-7; possibly TRBD1 or TRBD2 for D (7 bases each). The sample taken for sequencing was peripheral blood or thyroid tissue (not recorded which). The TCR originated in an adult man with Graves' hyperthyroidism. CDR3 DNA sequence: TGTGCCGGAAGCGGGGAGGACAGGAATACCTACGAGCAGTACTTC. Protein sequence: CAGSGEDRNTYEQYF. Supplemented by reference TRBV2 and TRBJ2-7, the full variable domain reads EPEVTQTPSHQVTQMGQEVILRCVPISNHLYFYWYRQILGQKVEFLVSFYNNEISEKSEIFDDQFSVERPDGSNFTLKIRSTKLEDSAMYFCAGSGEDRNTYEQYFGPGTRLTVT.